This TCR beta chain originates from a study of graft-versus-host responses after intestinal transplantation. As for the study in general: Isolated intestinal, liver-intestinal, or multivisceral transplants had been given to the recipients. Anti-thymocyte globulin induction was given to all recipients, followed by tacrolimus and steroids for roughly three years. Broader study findings: Graft-donor T cell macrochimerism in patients accompanied high graft-versus-host to host-versus-graft clonal ratios in allografts.

Intraepithelial plus lamina propria lymphocytes were released by processing graft tissue. With regard to this clone: Its target is not known.

The method was immunoSEQ multiplex PCR; TCRdb's version includes in-frame clones alone and lacks a portion of them. The repertoire holds about 17,000 clones, with around 77% as singletons. Trimming removed 1 base from V and 5 bases from J, with 5 bases in between. In germline, CDR1 is SGHAT, CDR2 FQNNGV. The CDR3 has 12 amino acids. The sequence derives from a human patient who received an intestinal transplant, so some T cells may come from the graft donor. The sequenced sample was ileum tissue, obtained around 69 weeks after intestinal transplant. J is TRBJ2-5 and V is TRBV11-2; D is undetermined. CDR3 DNA: TGTGCCAGCAGCTTAGCGCTGGAGACCCAGTACTTC. Amino acids: CASSLALETQYF.